This TCR beta chain was captured in a study of identical twins. Study conclusions and caveats: Interpretation of the results relied on cross-sectional statistical analysis and not on following the same donors. Reduced insertions were recorded for abundant cord blood beta clonotypes, with no such pattern in memory repertoires.

TCRdb redid the calling of the 5' RACE reads with MiXCR, one entry per CDR3 protein. The table has hundreds of thousands of distinct CDR3 sequences, less than 7% seen once. This clonotype was detected ten times or more. The antigen remains undetermined. The junction does not match germline at one end; this may be a read error. This CDR3 region has 13 residues. Germline values: CDR1 MNHEY, CDR2 SVGEGT. This clonotype was sampled from a man younger than 35 in good health. The gene calls are TRBV6-2 or TRBV6-3 and TRBJ2-5; D uncertain. Material: naive T cells sorted from blood. CDR3 amino acids: CASSYSGQETQYF. The CDR3 region has the DNA TGTGCCAGCAGCTACTCTGGCCAAGAGACCCAGTACTTC.